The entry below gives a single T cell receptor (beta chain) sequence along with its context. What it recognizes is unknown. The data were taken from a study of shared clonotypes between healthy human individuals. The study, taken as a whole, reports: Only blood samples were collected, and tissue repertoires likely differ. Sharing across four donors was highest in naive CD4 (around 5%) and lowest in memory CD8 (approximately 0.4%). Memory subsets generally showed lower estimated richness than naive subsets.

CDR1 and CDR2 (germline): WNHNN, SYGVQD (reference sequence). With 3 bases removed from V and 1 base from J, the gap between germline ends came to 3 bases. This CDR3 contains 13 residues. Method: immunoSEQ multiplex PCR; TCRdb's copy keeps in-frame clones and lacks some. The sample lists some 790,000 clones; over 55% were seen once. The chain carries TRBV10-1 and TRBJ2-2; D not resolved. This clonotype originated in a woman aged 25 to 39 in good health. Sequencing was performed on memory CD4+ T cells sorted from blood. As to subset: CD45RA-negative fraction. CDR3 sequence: CASSEQNTGELFF. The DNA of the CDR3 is TGCGCCAGCAGTGAACAGAACACCGGGGAGCTGTTTTTT.